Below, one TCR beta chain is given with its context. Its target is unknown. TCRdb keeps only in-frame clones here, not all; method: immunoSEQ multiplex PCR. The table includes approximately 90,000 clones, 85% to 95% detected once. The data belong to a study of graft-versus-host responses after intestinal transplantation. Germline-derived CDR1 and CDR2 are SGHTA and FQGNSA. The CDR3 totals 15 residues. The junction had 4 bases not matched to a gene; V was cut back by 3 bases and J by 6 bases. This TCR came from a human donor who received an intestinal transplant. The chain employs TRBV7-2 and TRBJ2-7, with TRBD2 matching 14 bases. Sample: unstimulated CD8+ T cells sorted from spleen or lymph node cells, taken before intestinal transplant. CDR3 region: CASSLTSGGAAEQYF. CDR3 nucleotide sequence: TGTGCCAGCAGCTTGACTAGCGGGGGGGCAGCCGAGCAGTACTTC.